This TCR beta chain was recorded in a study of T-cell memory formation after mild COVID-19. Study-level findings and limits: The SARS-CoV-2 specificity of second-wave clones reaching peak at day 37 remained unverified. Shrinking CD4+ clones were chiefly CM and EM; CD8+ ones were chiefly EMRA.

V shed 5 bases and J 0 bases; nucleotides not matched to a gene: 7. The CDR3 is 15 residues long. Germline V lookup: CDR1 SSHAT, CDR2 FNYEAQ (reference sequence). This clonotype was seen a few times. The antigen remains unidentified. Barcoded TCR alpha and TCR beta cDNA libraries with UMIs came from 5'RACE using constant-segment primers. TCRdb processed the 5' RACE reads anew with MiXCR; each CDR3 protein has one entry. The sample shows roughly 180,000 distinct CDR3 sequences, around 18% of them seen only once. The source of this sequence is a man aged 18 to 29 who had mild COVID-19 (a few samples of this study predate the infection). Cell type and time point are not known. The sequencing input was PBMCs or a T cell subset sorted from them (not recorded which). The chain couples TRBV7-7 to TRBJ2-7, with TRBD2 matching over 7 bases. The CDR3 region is CASSRSSGPSYEQYF. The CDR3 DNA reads TGTGCCAGCAGCCGCTCTAGCGGACCCTCCTACGAGCAGTACTTC.